A single TCR beta chain is shown here with its context. The target antigen is unknown. The donors were healthy bone marrow donors. Per germline, CDR1 MNHNS and CDR2 SASEGT. The length of the CDR3 is 14 residues. V dropped 5 bases and J dropped 4; count of bases not matched to a gene: 4. The sample is drawn from a study of cytomegalovirus exposure and HLA in healthy donors. Study-level findings and limits: The study listed 150 to 200 cytomegalovirus-associated TCR beta chains. Upon later analysis, TCR association rates were observed to vary by HLA locus, being highest for DRB1 and lowest for HLA-C.

The PCR was carried out with 60 Vbeta primers and 13 Jbeta primers. Profiled with immunoSEQ multiplex PCR; TCRdb holds only in-frame clones, not every one. The sample has 100,000 or so clones, around 79% seen once. Sequencing input: PBMCs. The genes are TRBV6-1 and TRBJ2-4, with TRBD1 matching 8 bases. The clonotype comes from a woman in her thirties or forties in good health and CMV-seronegative. This chain's CDR3 is CASSRQGLKNIQYF. The CDR3 coding sequence is TGTGCCAGCAGTAGACAGGGGTTGAAAAACATTCAGTACTTC.